This T cell receptor beta chain stems from a study of neurological immune-mediated disorders. Concerning this clonotype: The antigen is unknown.

2 million unsorted PBMCs were stored in RNAlater at -80 °C before RNA extraction. It was by 5'RACE with 10-nucleotide random UMIs that the cDNA was made. TCRdb re-called the 5' RACE reads through MiXCR, storing one row per CDR3 protein. The top ten clones hold around 13% of a sample with over 15,000 distinct CDR3 sequences, around 15% of them seen once. Overall study findings and caveats: The most TCR clonal expansion was seen in HTLV-1-associated myelopathy, and the least was seen in multiple sclerosis, which fell below healthy controls. None of the CDR3 amino acid sequences of expanded clones were shared across subjects, and this suggested private repertoires in all groups.

Germline V gene sequence: CDR1 SGHDT, CDR2 YYEEEE. The CDR3 has 15 residues. Trimming shortened V by 4 bases and J by 1 base, and 15 bases separated the two germline ends. This TCR derives from a man aged 55-75 years with HTLV-1-associated myelopathy (HAM/TSP). Input material: PBMCs. V is TRBV5-6 and J is TRBJ2-7; tentatively, D is TRBD1 (6 bases). The CDR3 DNA is TGTGCCAGCAGCCTTAGGACAGTGGGTTCCTACGAGCAGTACTTC. As protein: CASSLRTVGSYEQYF.